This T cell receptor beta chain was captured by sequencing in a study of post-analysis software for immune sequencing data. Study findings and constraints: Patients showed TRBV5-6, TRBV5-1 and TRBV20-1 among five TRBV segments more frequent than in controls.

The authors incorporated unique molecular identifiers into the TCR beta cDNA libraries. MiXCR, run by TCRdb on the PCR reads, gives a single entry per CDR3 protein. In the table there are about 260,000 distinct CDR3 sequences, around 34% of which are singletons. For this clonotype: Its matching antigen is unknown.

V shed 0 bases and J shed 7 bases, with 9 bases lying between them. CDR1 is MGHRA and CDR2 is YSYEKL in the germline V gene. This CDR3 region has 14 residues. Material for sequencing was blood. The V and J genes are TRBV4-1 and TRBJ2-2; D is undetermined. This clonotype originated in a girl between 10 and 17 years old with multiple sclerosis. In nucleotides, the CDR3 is TGCGCCAGCAGCCAAGATGTGGCGGACGGGGAGCTGTTTTTT. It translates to CASSQDVADGELFF.